Included here is one T cell receptor (beta chain) sequence, with context. Its antigen is not identified. Germline lookup yields CDR1 MNHEY and CDR2 SMNVEV (reference sequence). The CDR3 has 21 amino acids. After removal of 5 bases from V and 1 base from J, the junction contained 17 bases not matched to a gene. The data belong to a study of T-cell memory formation after mild COVID-19. Study results and caveats: Some SARS-CoV-2-responding clones were already detected in memory before infection. Day 15 to 85 contractors were CD4/CD8 balanced; later expanders leaned CD4+. SARS-CoV-2 specificity of second-wave clones peaking day 37 was unconfirmed.

Researchers used 5'RACE with constant-segment primers to make TCR alpha and TCR beta cDNA libraries that carry sample barcodes and UMIs. TCRdb processed the 5' RACE reads anew with MiXCR; each CDR3 protein has one entry. The sample carries fewer than 90,000 distinct CDR3 sequences, roughly 13% recorded once. The clonotype was recovered from a man between 18 and 35 years old who had mild COVID-19 (a few samples of this study predate the infection). Cell type and time point are not known. The chain has TRBV27 and TRBJ2-3; 14 bases match TRBD2. Sequenced sample: PBMCs or a T cell subset sorted from them (not recorded which). The CDR3 loop is CASSPYPRLAGGAKGTDTQYF. The CDR3 nucleotides are TGTGCCAGCAGTCCCTATCCCAGACTAGCGGGGGGGGCCAAAGGCACAGATACGCAGTATTTT.